The 9 T cell receptor beta chains below come from one sample, sequenced in a study of T cells in Graves' hyperthyroidism and ophthalmopathy (dated by TCRdb to the late 2010s). The library was built by means of multiplex PCR. TCRdb lists the instrument as Illumina HiSeq 2000. Amplification of TCR beta CDR3 regions was carried out from RNA transcripts. The first round of RT-PCR for the TCR CDR3 was performed with the HTBI primer set and the Qiagen OneStep RT-PCR kit. TCRdb's own reprocessing of the public reads used fastp at Q25 and MiXCR and kept productive beta chains. All rows with the same CDR3 protein become a single entry with the most common DNA and genes. The table for this sample lists a few hundred thousand distinct CDR3 sequences; under 15% of them were counted only once. Of the sample, 9.2% falls within the top ten clones. Sequencing was performed on blood. The origin of the receptors is a woman younger than 30 with Graves' hyperthyroidism.

The chain employs TRBV19 and TRBJ1-5; D is possibly TRBD1 (6 bases). Trimming left V 5 bases short and J 13 bases short, with 18 bases between. This CDR3 has 13 amino acids. In germline, CDR1 is LNHDA, CDR2 SQIVND (reference sequence). This CDR3 reads CASSAQGRPIQHF. As DNA, the CDR3 is TGTGCCAGTAGTGCACAGGGTAGGCCTATACAGCATTTT.

Ten or more counts support this clonotype. The chain carries TRBV28 and TRBJ2-1, with 8 bases matching TRBD1. Germline V gene sequence: CDR1 MDHEN, CDR2 SYDVKM. Trimming removed 6 bases from V and 10 bases from J; junction bases left unmatched: 11. The CDR3 has 14 residues. CDR3 sequence reads: CASSSGQALVEQFF. The DNA for the CDR3 is TGTGCCAGCAGCTCGGGACAGGCCCTGGTCGAGCAGTTCTTC.

This clonotype has ten or more counts. The V and J genes are TRBV30 and TRBJ2-2; D possibly corresponds to TRBD1 (6 bases). The V and J ends lost 5 bases and 6 bases respectively, with 13 bases between them. CDR1 and CDR2 (germline): GTSNPN, SVGIG (reference sequence). The CDR3 sequence is 13 residues long. The CDR3 nucleotides are TGTGCCTGGGATAAACAGGGTCCCGGGGAGCTGTTTTTT. This codes for CAWDKQGPGELFF.

The J gene is TRBJ2-2, the V gene TRBV29-1; 11 bases align to TRBD1. CDR1 and CDR2 from the germline V gene are SQVTM and ANQGSEA. The length of the CDR3 is 14 residues. Losses at the gene ends were 3 bases for V and 4 bases for J; bases not matched to a gene: 1. The CDR3 here is CSVDGTGGTGELFF. The CDR3 bases are TGCAGCGTTGACGGGACAGGGGGCACCGGGGAGCTGTTTTTT.

The J gene is TRBJ2-1, the V gene TRBV7-9; D might be TRBD2 (5 bases). Germline V CDR1 and CDR2: SEHNR, FQNEAQ (reference sequence). The V end lost 5 bases, the J end lost 15 bases, and 17 bases lay between the germline ends. The CDR3 extends over 12 amino acids. Here the CDR3 reads CASSPGSLGGFF. The CDR3 region has the DNA TGTGCCAGCAGCCCTGGGTCACTTGGAGGGTTCTTC.

This clonotype has ten or more counts. The CDR3 coding sequence is TGTGCCAGCAGCACGGGACTAGCGGGAAACAATGAGCAGTTCTTC. Amino acids: CASSTGLAGNNEQFF. V and J are TRBV7-3 and TRBJ2-1; 13 bases agree with TRBD2. The CDR3 runs to 15 residues. Trimming cost V 5 bases and J 5 bases; bases outside gene matches: 3. CDR1 and CDR2 from the germline V gene are SGHTA and FQGTGA.

This chain uses TRBV3-1 with TRBJ1-2; 7 nucleotides match TRBD1. Germline loops: CDR1 LGHDT, CDR2 YNNKEL (reference sequence). The length of the CDR3 is 14 residues. With V trimmed by 0 bases and J by 4 bases, 2 bases remained unmatched. Here the CDR3 DNA reads TGTGCCAGCAGCCAAGATGGACAGGTCTATGGCTACACCTTC. Translated, it gives CASSQDGQVYGYTF.

This clonotype was recorded many times. The V call is TRBV9, the J call TRBJ2-5; 8 nucleotides line up with TRBD1. Germline CDR1 is SGDLS and CDR2 is YYNGEE. Unmatched junction bases numbered 2, after V lost 0 bases and J lost 7 bases. The CDR3 has 13 amino acids. CDR3: CASSVEQGGTQYF. Written as DNA, the CDR3 is TGTGCCAGCAGCGTAGAACAGGGGGGGACCCAGTACTTC.

The J gene is TRBJ2-3, the V gene TRBV7-6; TRBD2 matches at 12 bases. V shed 5 bases, J shed 4 bases, and the junction held 7 bases outside the gene matches. The CDR3 contains 16 residues. The germline V gene has CDR1 SGHVS and CDR2 FNYEAQ. CDR3 sequence: CASSQASGGAADTQYF. As DNA, the CDR3 is TGTGCCAGCAGCCAAGCTAGCGGGGGGGCCGCAGATACGCAGTATTTT. Variable domain in full (rest from reference TRBV7-6 and TRBJ2-3): GAGVSQSPRYKVTKRGQDVALRCDPISGHVSLYWYRQALGQGPEFLTYFNYEAQQDKSGLPNDRFSAERPEGSISTLTIQRTEQRDSAMYRCASSQASGGAADTQYFGPGTRLTVL.